One sample yielded the 19 T cell receptor beta chains listed below, sequenced in a study of T cells in Graves' hyperthyroidism and ophthalmopathy. Amplified TCR beta CDR3 regions came from RNA transcripts. Carried out on the TCR CDR3, a first-round RT-PCR used the HTBI primer set. TCRdb fed the multiplex PCR reads into MiXCR, producing one record per CDR3 protein. The sample records some 380,000 distinct CDR3 sequences, roughly 13% being singletons. The specimen was blood. The receptors originated from a man younger than 40 with Graves' hyperthyroidism that later progressed to Graves' ophthalmopathy.

A few counts support this clonotype. The J gene is TRBJ2-1, the V gene TRBV3-1; 8 nucleotides agree with TRBD2. Germline V gene sequence: CDR1 LGHDT, CDR2 YNNKEL (reference sequence). With V trimmed by 3 bases and J by 8 bases, 18 bases remained unmatched. The length of the CDR3 is 18 residues. For the CDR3, the DNA is TGTGCCAGCAGCCATTTGTTCTGGCCGGGGGGGGCTCGGGATGAGCAGTTCTTC. Encoded protein: CASSHLFWPGGARDEQFF.

Many counts were recorded for this clonotype. This chain joins TRBV20-1 and TRBJ1-1; no firm D call. The CDR3 extends over 12 amino acids. Per germline, CDR1 DFQATT and CDR2 SNEGSKA (reference sequence). The V end lost 1 base, the J end lost 3 bases, and 6 bases lay between the germline ends. In DNA, the CDR3 is TGCAGTGCTAGAGTGGGTGACACTGAAGCTTTCTTT. Translating gives CSARVGDTEAFF.

V gene TRBV27 combines with J gene TRBJ2-2, with D perhaps matching TRBD2 (6 bases). CDR1 MNHEY and CDR2 SMNVEV come from the germline V gene (reference sequence). V lost 4 bases, J lost 3 bases, and 6 bases lay in between. This CDR3 has 13 residues. CDR3 in amino acids: CASSWGDTGELFF. CDR3 bases: TGTGCCAGCAGTTGGGGGGACACCGGGGAGCTGTTTTTT.

This clonotype came up many times. The chain combines TRBV28 with TRBJ1-2, with D possibly TRBD1 on 5 matching bases. Trimming left V 2 bases short and J 7 bases short, with 17 bases between. The germline CDR1 and CDR2 sequences are MDHEN and SYDVKM. This CDR3 spans 15 amino acids. CDR3 residues: CASSLTAAGPLGYTF. CDR3 in DNA: TGTGCCAGCAGTTTAACCGCCGCGGGGCCTCTTGGCTACACCTTC.

This clonotype was seen repeatedly, ten times or more. The chain has TRBV20-1 and TRBJ2-1, with 8 nucleotides matching TRBD2. The CDR3 is made up of 13 amino acids. The V segment lost 6 bases and the J segment 7 bases; nucleotides outside the gene matches: 8. The germline V gene encodes CDR1 DFQATT and CDR2 SNEGSKA (reference sequence). The CDR3 sequence: CSAGLVISNEQFF. The CDR3 bases are TGCAGTGCGGGACTAGTGATCTCGAATGAGCAGTTCTTC.

The V call is TRBV19, the J call TRBJ2-3; a weak D match, TRBD1 (6 bases). The CDR3 loop spans 16 amino acids. V shed 5 bases and J shed 2 bases, with 17 bases lying between them. From germline, CDR1 is LNHDA and CDR2 SQIVND (reference sequence). CDR3 amino acids: CASSPNRDTNTDTQYF. The CDR3 nucleotides read TGTGCCAGTAGTCCGAACCGGGACACCAACACAGATACGCAGTATTTT.

The rearrangement uses TRBV24-1 and TRBJ1-3; 8 bases agree with TRBD1. V gave up 3 bases and J gave up 2 bases; unmatched junction bases: 2. Germline V gives CDR1 KGHDR, CDR2 SFDVKD. The length of the CDR3 is 15 residues. The CDR3 loop is CATSDPGGPGNTIYF. The DNA of the CDR3 is TGTGCCACCAGTGATCCAGGGGGCCCTGGAAACACCATATATTTT.

This clonotype has just a few counts. CDR3 coding DNA: TGTGCCAACAAGGGACTAGCGGGGGGAAATGAGCAGTTCTTC. This gives the protein CANKGLAGGNEQFF. The V call is TRBV2, the J call TRBJ2-1; 15 bases map to TRBD2. Trimming cost V 10 bases and J 7 bases; bases outside gene matches: 5. Germline V lookup: CDR1 SNHLY, CDR2 FYNNEI. The CDR3 covers 14 residues.

This clonotype was seen a handful of times. The chain recombines TRBV9 with TRBJ2-1; 7 bases are shared with TRBD1. Germline V lookup: CDR1 SGDLS, CDR2 YYNGEE. The CDR3 runs to 11 residues. Germline trimming cut 7 bases from V and 5 bases from J; bases unmatched to any gene: 0. CDR3 region: CASQGDNEQFF. The CDR3 nucleotides read TGTGCCAGCCAGGGGGACAATGAGCAGTTCTTC. The full variable domain, rest sourced from reference TRBV9 and TRBJ2-1, is DSGVTQTPKHLITATGQRVTLRCSPRSGDLSVYWYQQSLDQGLQFLIQYYNGEERAKGNILERFSAQQFPDLHSELNLSSLELGDSALYFCASQGDNEQFFGPGTRLTVL.

The chain has TRBV4-1 and TRBJ1-2; D is uncertain. The CDR3 loop spans 15 amino acids. V was shortened by 4 bases and J by 2 bases, with 14 bases between the two germline ends. Germline V lookup: CDR1 MGHRA, CDR2 YSYEKL. CDR3 sequence (DNA): TGCGCCAGCAGCCCCACCCCAAGAAGCAACTATGGCTACACCTTC. Protein product: CASSPTPRSNYGYTF.

This chain links TRBV20-1 with TRBJ2-4, with D perhaps TRBD2 (5 bases). V was clipped by 1 base and J by 0 bases, with 22 bases between them. Germline V lookup: CDR1 DFQATT, CDR2 SNEGSKA (reference sequence). The CDR3 is 19 residues long. The CDR3 spells CSARATTSWEPLAKNIQYF. The CDR3 bases are TGCAGTGCTAGAGCTACGACCTCCTGGGAGCCTTTAGCCAAAAACATTCAGTACTTC.

This clonotype was detected only a few times. The chain is built from TRBV5-1 and TRBJ1-3; possible D gene TRBD1, 5 bases. The germline V gene has CDR1 SGHRS and CDR2 YFSETQ. With 0 bases removed from V and 3 bases from J, the gap between germline ends came to 7 bases. The CDR3 is 14 residues long. CDR3 DNA sequence: TGCGCCAGCAGCTTGGCAGGGCTTGGAAACACCATATATTTT. This encodes CASSLAGLGNTIYF.

In this sample, this clonotype turned up a few times. The J gene is TRBJ2-1, the V gene TRBV20-1; D is unclear. The length of the CDR3 is 11 residues. Germline lookup yields CDR1 DFQATT and CDR2 SNEGSKA (reference sequence). Trimming removed 0 bases from V and 8 bases from J, with 5 bases in between. CDR3 sequence (DNA): TGCAGTGCTAGAGATCCTGATGAGCAGTTCTTC. Translation gives CSARDPDEQFF.

This clonotype was picked up many times. The chain is built from TRBV6-1 and TRBJ1-2, with D maybe TRBD1 (5 bases). The V end was cut by 3 bases, the J end by 0 bases, with 14 bases between. Looked up from germline, CDR1 is MNHNS and CDR2 is SASEGT. The CDR3 loop spans 16 amino acids. The CDR3 loop reads CASSDIYGTANYGYTF. CDR3 bases: TGTGCCAGCAGTGACATTTATGGGACCGCTAACTATGGCTACACCTTC.

This clonotype was detected many times. This chain links TRBV5-1 with TRBJ2-7; weak D call: TRBD2 (5 bases). V was trimmed by 0 bases and J by 6 bases, leaving 10 bases between them. CDR1 and CDR2 from the germline V gene are SGHRS and YFSETQ. CDR3 size: 13 residues. CDR3 coding DNA: TGCGCCAGCAGCTTGGATTCGGGGTCCGAGCAGTACTTC. Amino acids: CASSLDSGSEQYF.

This clonotype was recorded many times. The chain carries TRBV7-9 and TRBJ1-4, with D perhaps matching TRBD1 (6 bases). V gave up 5 bases and J gave up 8 bases, with 21 bases separating them. Germline lookup yields CDR1 SEHNR and CDR2 FQNEAQ (reference sequence). The CDR3 loop spans 16 amino acids. CDR3 region: CASSPRAGTPLEKLFF. In DNA form, the CDR3 reads TGTGCCAGCAGCCCGAGGGCGGGGACACCCTTGGAAAAACTGTTTTTT.

This clonotype turned up a few times. The CDR3 sequence is CATTPLQGSNSPLHF. CDR3 sequence (DNA): TGTGCCACCACCCCGTTACAGGGCTCAAATTCACCCCTCCACTTT. The chain couples TRBV15 to TRBJ1-6; tentative D call: TRBD1 (6 bases). Per the germline V gene, CDR1 is LNHNV and CDR2 is YYDKDF (reference sequence). The CDR3 totals 15 residues. V was cut by 7 bases and J by 7 bases, with 17 bases left in between. Variable domain in full (rest from reference TRBV15 and TRBJ1-6): DAMVIQNPRYQVTQFGKPVTLSCSQTLNHNVMYWYQQKSSQAPKLLFHYYDKDFNNEADTPDNFQSRRPNTSFCFLDIRSPGLGDTAMYLCATTPLQGSNSPLHFGNGTRLTVT.

This clonotype was observed at least ten times. V gene TRBV30 combines with J gene TRBJ1-2; D might be TRBD1 (5 bases). Germline V gene sequence: CDR1 GTSNPN, CDR2 SVGIG (reference sequence). The length of the CDR3 is 12 residues. Between the trimmed V and J ends, which lost 8 bases and 8 bases, there was a span of 18 bases. The CDR3 bases are TGTGCCCACCGCTACGGGACGGGCGGCTACACCTTC. Its translation is CAHRYGTGGYTF.

The chain carries TRBV4-1 and TRBJ1-1; D not certain. From germline, CDR1 is MGHRA and CDR2 YSYEKL. The CDR3 consists of 14 residues. Trimming took 6 bases from V and 0 from J, leaving 11 bases between them. The CDR3 region has the DNA TGCGCCAGCAGACCTGAGGGCTTGAACACTGAAGCTTTCTTT. This sequence encodes CASRPEGLNTEAFF.